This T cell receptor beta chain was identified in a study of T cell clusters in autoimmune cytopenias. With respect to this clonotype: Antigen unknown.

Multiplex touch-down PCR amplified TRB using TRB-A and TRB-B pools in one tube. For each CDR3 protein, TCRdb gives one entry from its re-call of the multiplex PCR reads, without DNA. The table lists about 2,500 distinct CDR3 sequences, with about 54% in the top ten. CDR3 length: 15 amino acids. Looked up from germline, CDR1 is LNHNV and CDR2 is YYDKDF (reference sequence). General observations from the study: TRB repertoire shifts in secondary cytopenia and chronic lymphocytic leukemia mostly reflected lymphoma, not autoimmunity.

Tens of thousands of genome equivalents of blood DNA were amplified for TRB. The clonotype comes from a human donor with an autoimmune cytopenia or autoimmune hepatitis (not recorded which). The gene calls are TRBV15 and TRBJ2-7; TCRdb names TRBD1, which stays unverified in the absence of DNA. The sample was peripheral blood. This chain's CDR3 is CATSRDRQPLYEQYF.